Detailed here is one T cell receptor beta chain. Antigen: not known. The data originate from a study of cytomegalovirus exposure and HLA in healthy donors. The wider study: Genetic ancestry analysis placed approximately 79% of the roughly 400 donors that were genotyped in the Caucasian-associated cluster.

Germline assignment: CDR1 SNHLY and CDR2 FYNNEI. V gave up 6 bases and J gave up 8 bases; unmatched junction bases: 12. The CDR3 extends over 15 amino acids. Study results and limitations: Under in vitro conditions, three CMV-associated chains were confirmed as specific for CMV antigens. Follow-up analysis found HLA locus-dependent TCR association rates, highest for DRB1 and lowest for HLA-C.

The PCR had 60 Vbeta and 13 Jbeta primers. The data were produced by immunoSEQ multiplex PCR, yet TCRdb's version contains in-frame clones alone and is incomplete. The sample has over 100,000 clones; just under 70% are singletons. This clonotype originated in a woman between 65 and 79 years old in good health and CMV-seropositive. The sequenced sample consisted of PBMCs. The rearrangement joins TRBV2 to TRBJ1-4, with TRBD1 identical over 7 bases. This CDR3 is CASRGDSLEREKLFF. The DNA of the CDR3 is TGTGCCAGCAGAGGGGACAGCTTAGAGCGGGAAAAACTGTTTTTT.